This T cell receptor (beta chain) was found in a study of cytomegalovirus exposure and HLA in healthy donors (dated by TCRdb to about 2017). Notes on the research overall: An earlier analysis of roughly 500 of the donors reported approximately 300 Gb of sequence data and around 120 million unique TCR beta sequences obtained from roughly 180 million T cells. A separate validation cohort of some 130 different subjects was used in addition to the 666-subject first cohort. Of the 350 to 400 genotyped donors, around 81% fell in the genetic ancestry cluster associated with self-reported Caucasian donors. To study patterns of TCR occurrence, a later analysis re-analyzed previously published TCR beta repertoires from 666 donors and added high-resolution HLA genotyping. Class I and class II HLA loci were covered by the typing at four-digit resolution. The study used immunosequencing to profile the T cell repertoires of 670 or so subjects and linked those repertoires to cytomegalovirus serostatus. Every repertoire in the discovery cohort had been generated on one and the same sequencing platform. Donor age, sex, ethnicity and CMV serostatus were compiled alongside the repertoire data. To predict cytomegalovirus infection status, the study combined high-throughput TCR immunosequencing, statistical association of individual TCRs with disease status, and machine learning. Typing coverage differed by locus: A, B, C, DRB1 and DQB1 were typed in about 629-630 donors, DQA1 in approximately 520, DPA1 in 600 to 610, and DPB1 in approximately 450. A handful of DR-DQ haplotypes were treated as single units for association and clustering because of strong linkage in the cohort. The aim of the study was to test whether cataloging public T cell receptors could identify signatures of past pathogen exposure. Across some 400 genotyped donors of the cohort, an average of about 250,000 unique TCR beta nucleotide sequences per donor were sequenced, and around 19% of those sequences were non-productive. An earlier analysis of nearly 600 of the donors applied high-throughput TCR beta sequencing to assess whether each TCR beta V gene segment acted as functional or pseudogenic. Approximately 300 gigabases of sequencing data and 70 million to 100 million unique TCR sequences made up an early release that covered around 640 HLA-typed donors. A later genetic analysis took genome-wide SNP genotypes for about three fifths of the roughly 700 donors and used that subset as a discovery cohort. The later analysis used no new phenotypic data to find candidate immune exposures, relying instead on TCR beta sequences and their occurrence across donors.

Libraries were constructed by the immunoSEQ multiplex PCR assay. For the multiplex PCR, a mixture combining 60 forward primers for TCR Vbeta segments and 13 reverse primers for TCR Jbeta segments was used. The CDR3 region of rearranged TCR beta genes was amplified from genomic DNA with a multiplex PCR assay. On the Illumina HiSeq System, the amplified TCR beta libraries were sequenced as 87-base-pair reads. Per the original workflow: In a later analysis, approximately 74 million unique TCR beta chains were counted across the approximately 670 repertoires, and some 10 million of these chains were shared by at least two donors. To remove PCR and sequencing errors, raw reads were error-corrected and collapsed into unique sequences using a nearest-neighbor algorithm that merged closely related sequences. To assign V, D and J gene segments, CDR3 sequences were aligned to IMGT reference sequences. For a sequence to be retained, at least a six-nucleotide match to both a V gene segment and a J gene segment was required. Rearrangements were classified as productive when the CDR3 lacked stop codons and remained in frame with V and J, and all other rearrangements were classified as non-productive. CDR3 was defined by IMGT convention, running from the second conserved V-encoded cysteine to the conserved J-encoded phenylalanine. The earlier analysis of about 640 of the donors excluded any sequence lacking an unambiguous match to a single V gene segment. An earlier analysis of over 450 of the donors classified V segments as functional when productive rearrangements were above 56.7% and as segregating when the standard deviation between donors was above 5%. A statistical classification framework was developed to diagnose cytomegalovirus status using the catalog of TCR beta chain sequences. A later analysis assigned V and J genes by comparing TCR nucleotide sequences with IMGT/GENE-DB human TR gene sequences. In a later analysis, CDR3 sequences and most-parsimonious VDJ recombination scenarios were assigned using the TCRdist pipeline. In a later analysis, every TCR beta chain was defined by the combination of its CDR3 amino acid sequence and its V-gene family, and reads without a unique V-gene family were dropped. To address suspected cross-contamination and a sequencing artifact, a later analysis removed a few hundred highly shared, low-generation-probability nucleotide sequences. In a later analysis, a clonal expansion index was calculated for each public chain from normalized within-repertoire ranks of inferred template counts. Generation probabilities in a later analysis came from a VDJ recombination model fitted to out-of-frame rearrangements, and those results were checked against IGoR. In a later analysis, TCR-TCR, TCR-HLA and TCR-CMV co-occurrence was scored with hypergeometric tests, and a repertoire-size bias correction was applied to TCR pairs. To estimate false discovery rates, a later analysis permuted the HLA or CMV assignments 20 times. In a later analysis, co-occurring TCRs were grouped with DBSCAN, and TCRdist sequence similarity was added when clustering was performed within HLA-allele-positive subsets. For co-occurrence clustering, repertoires with fewer than 30,000 or more than 120,000 public chains were excluded, along with five repertoires with anomalous nucleotide sharing. As stored in TCRdb, this immuneACCESS dataset retains in-frame rearrangements with V and J assigned. A fraction of the clones does not appear; measured against another copy, unresolved V genes explain less than half of the discrepancy, and the remainder lacks a known reason. V and J calls and clone size are as listed in that table; D and trimming were resolved from the DNA. Here the sample has some 120,000 clones; under 80% occur a single time. In total, the top ten clones hold approximately 3.8% of the sample.

A few counts support this clone. Its target antigen remains unknown. Base qualities are not recorded, but no much larger clone differs from it by a single base. What the study reported, not specific to this receptor: Roughly uniform sequencing depth across donors was assumed in presence/absence analyses, although this assumption may not hold. In a later analysis, some 17,000 TCR beta sequences were associated with specific HLA alleles at a false discovery rate of 0.05. In vitro tests confirmed that a few of the cytomegalovirus-associated TCR beta chains recognize cytomegalovirus antigens. An association between a missense DCLRE1C variant and V-gene and J-gene trimming of TCR beta chains was found in a later genetic analysis and replicated in an independent cohort. A cluster of highly shared sequence variants was judged likely to represent a technical artifact of the sequencing pipeline. It was suggested by the authors that the approach could potentially be generalized to other disease states and immunological phenotypes. Several of the top co-occurrence clusters appeared to be linked to parvovirus B19, influenza, CMV and Epstein-Barr virus, according to a later analysis. Because HLA typing was missing for some donors at each locus, association tests included only the typed subset. A further reported finding was that TCR beta sequences accurately predicted the HLA-A and HLA-B alleles for most subjects in the first cohort. In a later genetic analysis, fewer N-insertions in productive TCRs were reported among donors in an Asian-associated ancestry cluster than the roughly 640-donor mean. Most TCR sequences were observed very rarely across donors, whereas some public TCRs were present in many individuals. Because counts were too low, around 17 rarely observed V segments, including chromosome 9 orphons, were left out of the earlier analysis of some 600 of the donors. In a later analysis, HLA-associated TCR beta chains were found to be more clonally expanded and to have lower generation probabilities than equally common non-associated chains. A later analysis found that TCR association rates varied across HLA loci, with DRB1 alleles showing the most associated TCRs and HLA-C alleles the fewest. Some IMGT-functional V segments, including TRBV6-2 and TRBV6-3, could not be told apart with the 87-base-pair reads, so those segments were excluded. The study gave a list of about 150 TCR beta chains associated with cytomegalovirus. In an earlier analysis of more than 500 of the donors, most TCR beta V segments appeared in productive rearrangements about 87% or about 30% of the time, broadly matching IMGT annotations. The cohort was sequenced for TCR beta chains only, and without alpha or paired-chain data the features that could be detected were limited. CMV serostatus was the only immune exposure information available for the cohort. Strong co-occurrence of HLA alleles, especially DR and DQ, made assigning TCR associations to individual alleles difficult. Linkage disequilibrium might explain the correlated functional status among segregating V segments, but an unknown experimental factor could not be excluded. According to a later analysis, most CMV-associated TCR beta chains appeared to be HLA-restricted, and the HLA associations seemed to be driven largely by CMV exposure. Cytomegalovirus status was reported to be diagnosed by the classifier with high specificity and sensitivity in both the original and validation cohorts.

The germline V gene specifies SQVTM as CDR1 and ANQGSEA as CDR2. Trimming takes 3 bases off V and 14 bases off J; junction bases not matched to a gene: 11. From cysteine to phenylalanine, the CDR3 is 12 amino acids long. Left in the record is the CDR3 DNA by itself, 36 bases read in frame from the first base. In total, fewer than 750 healthy bone marrow donors made up the cohort. At the time of sampling, all cohort members were nominally healthy, though unrecorded immune exposures were likely present. The donor was CMV seropositive and belonged to the group of 250 to 350 seropositive cohort members. A peripheral blood sample was provided by each donor, and peripheral blood mononuclear cells were used for TCR beta sequencing. Genomic DNA was extracted from the blood cell samples with the Qiagen DNeasy Blood Extraction Kit.

The sequence is built from TRBV29-1 and TRBJ1-1, with 8 junctional bases fitting TRBD1. This sequence originates from a man between 40 and 49 years old in good health and CMV-seropositive. What was sequenced was PBMCs. Here the CDR3 is given as CSVDLGQAPFFF. The nucleotide sequence reads TGCAGCGTTGATCTGGGACAGGCCCCTTTCTTCTTT. Reference TRBV29-1 and TRBJ1-1 genes cover what lies past the CDR3, so the full variable domain is SAVISQKPSRDICQRGTSLTIQCQVDSQVTMMFWYRQQPGQSLTLIATANQGSEATYESGFVIDKFPISRPNLTFSTLTVSNMSPEDSSIYLCSVDLGQAPFFFGQGTRLTVV.